The rows below give T cell receptor beta chains drawn from one sample of a study of shared clonotypes between healthy human individuals. The table came from immunoSEQ multiplex PCR; TCRdb's copy has only in-frame clones and leaves some out. Of under 2,000,000 clones listed, roughly 94% are singletons. The specimen sequenced was naive CD8+ T cells sorted from blood. These TCRs come from a man between 18 and 29 years old in good health. Each CDR3 is given with its conserved first and last residue. The order of the fields is CDR3 length, J gene, clone size, D gene, V gene, CDR3 protein, CDR3 DNA. D genes are given only for firm matches. Not every row has a clone size; where given, it reads once, few, many or a size class.

CDR3 length: 16; J gene: TRBJ1-4; clone size: -; D gene: -; V gene: TRBV27; CDR3 protein: CASSPSPGRTNEKLFF; CDR3 DNA: TGTGCCAGCAGCCCATCCCCGGGGAGGACTAATGAAAAACTGTTTTTT
CDR3 length: 13; J gene: TRBJ1-2; clone size: -; D gene: -; V gene: TRBV27; CDR3 protein: CASTTRGVYGYTF; CDR3 DNA: TGTGCCAGCACCACCCGAGGGGTTTATGGCTACACCTTC
CDR3 length: 14; J gene: TRBJ2-7; clone size: -; D gene: -; V gene: TRBV4-1; CDR3 protein: CASSQLGAQYEQYF; CDR3 DNA: TGCGCCAGCAGCCAATTGGGGGCGCAGTACGAGCAGTACTTC
CDR3 length: 15; J gene: TRBJ2-5; clone size: -; D gene: TRBD1; V gene: TRBV7-3; CDR3 protein: CASSFTGGAGETQYF; CDR3 DNA: TGTGCCAGCAGCTTCACAGGGGGCGCAGGGGAGACCCAGTACTTC
CDR3 length: 14; J gene: TRBJ2-1; clone size: -; D gene: TRBD2; V gene: TRBV9; CDR3 protein: CASSVAGGDNEQFF; CDR3 DNA: TGTGCCAGCAGCGTAGCGGGAGGTGACAATGAGCAGTTCTTC
CDR3 length: 14; J gene: TRBJ2-7; clone size: -; D gene: -; V gene: TRBV4-1; CDR3 protein: CASSPSTVSYEQYF; CDR3 DNA: TGCGCCAGCAGCCCGTCGACAGTCTCCTACGAGCAGTACTTC
CDR3 length: 18; J gene: TRBJ1-3; clone size: -; D gene: -; V gene: TRBV7-8; CDR3 protein: CASSLVGSGTLAGNTIYF; CDR3 DNA: TGTGCCAGCAGCTTAGTGGGGTCAGGAACATTAGCTGGAAACACCATATATTTT
CDR3 length: 14; J gene: TRBJ2-7; clone size: -; D gene: TRBD2; V gene: TRBV7-2; CDR3 protein: CASSSPGGSYEQYF; CDR3 DNA: TGTGCCAGCAGCTCCCCGGGGGGTAGCTACGAGCAGTACTTC
CDR3 length: 14; J gene: TRBJ1-6; clone size: -; D gene: TRBD1; V gene: TRBV27; CDR3 protein: CASTIAGGNSPLHF; CDR3 DNA: TGTGCCAGCACTATTGCAGGGGGTAATTCACCCCTCCACTTT
CDR3 length: 15; J gene: TRBJ2-7; clone size: -; D gene: -; V gene: TRBV7-2; CDR3 protein: CASSWSRGFTYEQYF; CDR3 DNA: TGTGCCAGCAGCTGGTCTCGGGGTTTTACCTACGAGCAGTACTTC
CDR3 length: 13; J gene: TRBJ2-7; clone size: -; D gene: -; V gene: TRBV29-1; CDR3 protein: CSVAGPGDYEQYF; CDR3 DNA: TGCAGCGTCGCGGGACCGGGGGACTACGAGCAGTACTTC
CDR3 length: 12; J gene: TRBJ2-1; clone size: -; D gene: -; V gene: TRBV5-8; CDR3 protein: CASSPDSDEQFF; CDR3 DNA: TGTGCCAGCAGCCCGGACAGCGATGAGCAGTTCTTC
CDR3 length: 15; J gene: TRBJ2-6; clone size: -; D gene: -; V gene: TRBV4-1; CDR3 protein: CASSPRPSGANVLTF; CDR3 DNA: TGCGCCAGCAGCCCCCGTCCCTCTGGGGCCAACGTCCTGACTTTC
CDR3 length: 15; J gene: TRBJ1-2; clone size: -; D gene: TRBD1; V gene: TRBV9; CDR3 protein: CASSDDRGRSEGYTF; CDR3 DNA: TGTGCCAGCAGCGATGACAGGGGGCGATCGGAGGGCTACACCTTC
CDR3 length: 18; J gene: TRBJ2-4; clone size: -; D gene: TRBD2; V gene: TRBV28; CDR3 protein: CASSLWTSGEIAKNIQYF; CDR3 DNA: TGTGCCAGCAGTTTATGGACTAGCGGGGAAATAGCCAAAAACATTCAGTACTTC
CDR3 length: 16; J gene: TRBJ1-5; clone size: once; D gene: -; V gene: TRBV7-9; CDR3 protein: CASSIGLIGSNQPQHF; CDR3 DNA: TGTGCCAGCAGCATAGGTTTGATTGGGAGCAATCAGCCCCAGCATTTT
CDR3 length: 14; J gene: TRBJ2-1; clone size: -; D gene: -; V gene: TRBV4-1; CDR3 protein: CASSQEEGMDEQFF; CDR3 DNA: TGCGCCAGCAGCCAAGAAGAGGGGATGGATGAGCAGTTCTTC
CDR3 length: 15; J gene: TRBJ2-4; clone size: -; D gene: TRBD2; V gene: TRBV4-1; CDR3 protein: CASSQGLAEKNIQYF; CDR3 DNA: TGCGCCAGCAGCCAAGGACTAGCGGAGAAAAACATTCAGTACTTC
CDR3 length: 15; J gene: TRBJ2-1; clone size: -; D gene: TRBD2; V gene: TRBV2; CDR3 protein: CARSFPGLGNNEQFF; CDR3 DNA: TGTGCCAGATCGTTCCCGGGACTAGGAAACAATGAGCAGTTCTTC
CDR3 length: 14; J gene: TRBJ2-7; clone size: -; D gene: -; V gene: TRBV23-1; CDR3 protein: CASSQRGETYEQYF; CDR3 DNA: TGCGCCAGCAGTCAAAGGGGGGAGACCTACGAGCAGTACTTC
CDR3 length: 13; J gene: TRBJ2-7; clone size: -; D gene: -; V gene: TRBV11-2; CDR3 protein: CASSYGGSYEQYF; CDR3 DNA: TGTGCCAGCAGCTACGGAGGTTCCTACGAGCAGTACTTC
CDR3 length: 13; J gene: TRBJ2-7; clone size: -; D gene: -; V gene: TRBV28; CDR3 protein: CASRTGLTYEQYF; CDR3 DNA: TGTGCCAGCAGGACGGGCCTAACCTACGAGCAGTACTTC
CDR3 length: 13; J gene: TRBJ2-7; clone size: -; D gene: TRBD1; V gene: TRBV6-5; CDR3 protein: CASSYSNRGEQYF; CDR3 DNA: TGTGCCAGCAGTTACTCAAACAGGGGCGAGCAGTACTTC
CDR3 length: 12; J gene: TRBJ1-1; clone size: -; D gene: -; V gene: TRBV5-6; CDR3 protein: CASSLFTTEAFF; CDR3 DNA: TGTGCCAGCAGCTTATTCACCACTGAAGCTTTCTTT